What follows are 24 T cell receptor beta chains derived from one specimen sequenced in a study of shared clonotypes between healthy human individuals. Only in-frame clones appear in the TCRdb table, and some are missing; sequencing was by immunoSEQ multiplex PCR. The sample consists of roughly 300,000 clones, around nine tenths of them appearing once. The sequencing sample was made of memory CD8+ T cells sorted from blood. Regarding subset: CD45RO+ cells pooled with CCR7-negative TemRA cells. The receptors were gathered from a man younger than 35 in good health.

The chain couples TRBV13 to TRBJ2-4; D unresolved. CDR1 and CDR2 (germline): PRHDT, FYEKMQ (reference sequence). Trimming removed 5 bases at V and 0 bases at J, with 5 bases between. The CDR3 loop spans 13 amino acids. DNA for the CDR3: TGTGCCAGCAGCCATCAAGCCAAAAACATTCAGTACTTC. It yields the protein CASSHQAKNIQYF. Filled out from reference TRBV13 and TRBJ2-4, the complete variable domain reads AAGVIQSPRHLIKEKRETATLKCYPIPRHDTVYWYQQGPGQDPQFLISFYEKMQSDKGSIPDRFSAQQFSDYHSELNMSSLELGDSALYFCASSHQAKNIQYFGAGTRLSVL.

This clone was seen once. The gene calls are TRBV10-3 and TRBJ1-4; D gene uncertain. The germline V and J ends were trimmed by 6 bases and 5 bases, with 10 bases remaining between them. This CDR3 has 13 residues. Germline V lookup: CDR1 ENHRY, CDR2 SYGVKD. CDR3 coding DNA: TGTGCCATCAGCAAAGATCTGAATGAAAAACTGTTTTTT. This translates into CAISKDLNEKLFF.

The CDR3 region has the DNA TGTGCCAGCAGTCGGGACAGGGGTAACTATGGCTACACCTTC. It specifies CASSRDRGNYGYTF. The rearrangement uses TRBV6-4 and TRBJ1-2; 10 bases match TRBD1. Trimming at V came to 5 bases and at J to 1 base, leaving 1 base not matched to a gene. There are 14 residues in the CDR3. CDR1 and CDR2 (germline): MRHNA, SNTAGT.

This sequence joins TRBV7-8 and TRBJ1-1; D is uncertain. Germline CDR1 SGHVS, CDR2 FQNEAQ. The CDR3 spans 12 residues. The V end lost 7 bases, the J end lost 5 bases, and 11 bases lay between the germline ends. In DNA form, the CDR3 reads TGTGCCAGCAACCCTCTGGTGACTGAAGCTTTCTTT. Translating gives CASNPLVTEAFF.

Here the CDR3 DNA reads TGTGCCAGCAGCTTCAGGGCTCGCGGGGGCACAGATACGCAGTATTTT. Translating gives CASSFRARGGTDTQYF. The rearrangement links TRBV5-4 to TRBJ2-3; D might be TRBD2 (6 bases). V dropped 2 bases and J dropped 1 base, with 14 bases sitting between them. Per the germline V gene, CDR1 is SGHNT and CDR2 is YYREEE (reference sequence). CDR3 size: 16 residues.

The rearrangement joins TRBV5-5 to TRBJ2-7; D perhaps matches TRBD1 (5 bases). The germline V gene has CDR1 SGHKS and CDR2 YYEKEE (reference sequence). Trimming stripped 3 bases from V and 5 bases from J, with 15 bases between. This CDR3 comprises 14 residues. The CDR3: CASSSDSSTDEQYF. DNA for the CDR3: TGTGCCAGCAGCTCAGACAGCTCTACGGACGAGCAGTACTTC.

This chain links TRBV7-9 with TRBJ2-7; the match to TRBD2 covers 7 bases. Trimming cost V 3 bases and J 4 bases; bases outside gene matches: 3. CDR3 length equals 13 residues. Germline-derived CDR1 and CDR2 are SEHNR and FQNEAQ (reference sequence). CDR3 amino acids: CASSFEAGYEQYF. The CDR3 bases are TGTGCCAGCAGCTTCGAAGCGGGATACGAGCAGTACTTC.

The chain carries TRBV27 and TRBJ1-5, with a weak D call TRBD1 (6 bases). The V end was cut by 10 bases, the J end by 5 bases, with 12 bases between. Germline V gene sequence: CDR1 MNHEY, CDR2 SMNVEV (reference sequence). The CDR3 spans 12 residues. CDR3 sequence reads: CAISTGYQPQHF. The CDR3 DNA sequence: TGTGCCATCAGCACAGGGTATCAGCCCCAGCATTTT.

This clone was recorded once. V and J are TRBV27 and TRBJ2-7; D gene unclear. The CDR3 has 11 amino acids. Germline values: CDR1 MNHEY, CDR2 SMNVEV (reference sequence). V lost 4 bases and J 6 bases, leaving 7 bases between the germline ends. CDR3 protein: CASSSISEQYF. The DNA of the CDR3 is TGTGCCAGCAGTTCCATCTCCGAGCAGTACTTC.

The V gene is TRBV5-4, the J gene TRBJ2-2, with a possible D match to TRBD1 (5 bases). This CDR3 has 13 amino acids. V lost 3 bases, J lost 4 bases, and 7 bases lay in between. Germline CDR1 reads SGHNT; CDR2 reads YYREEE (reference sequence). The CDR3 loop reads CASSWGSTGELFF. The CDR3 nucleotides read TGTGCCAGCAGCTGGGGCTCCACCGGGGAGCTGTTTTTT.

The chain has TRBV9 and TRBJ1-1; 7 bases agree with TRBD1. Germline CDR1 SGDLS, CDR2 YYNGEE. This CDR3 spans 15 amino acids. With 0 bases clipped from V and 5 bases from J, the junction kept 7 bases outside the gene matches. As DNA, the CDR3 is TGTGCCAGCAGCGTAGTTGTAGGGGGCCGTACTGAAGCTTTCTTT. It is translated as CASSVVVGGRTEAFF.

V is TRBV5-4 and J is TRBJ1-1, with TRBD1 matching over 10 bases. Germline values: CDR1 SGHNT, CDR2 YYREEE (reference sequence). V lost 3 bases, J lost 1 base, and 3 bases stayed unmatched. This CDR3 region has 15 residues. Written as DNA, the CDR3 is TGTGCCAGCAGCTCCGGGACAGGGGCGAACACTGAAGCTTTCTTT. Amino acid sequence: CASSSGTGANTEAFF.

V is TRBV4-1 and J is TRBJ2-1; weak D call: TRBD1 (5 bases). This CDR3 spans 15 amino acids. Germline lookup yields CDR1 MGHRA and CDR2 YSYEKL. The V gene lost 1 base and the J gene lost 8 bases, with 15 bases spanning the gap. CDR3 in amino acids: CASSQVIGVGDEQFF. The CDR3 DNA reads as TGCGCCAGCAGCCAAGTAATAGGGGTAGGGGATGAGCAGTTCTTC.

This clone was picked up one time. The rearrangement links TRBV9 to TRBJ2-3; the match to TRBD2 covers 11 bases. With 3 bases clipped from V and 0 bases from J, the junction kept 9 bases outside the gene matches. The CDR3 runs 18 residues. Germline lookup yields CDR1 SGDLS and CDR2 YYNGEE. CDR3 sequence (DNA): TGTGCCAGCAGCGCTCCGGGACTAGCGGAGAGTAGCACAGATACGCAGTATTTT. Translated, it gives CASSAPGLAESSTDTQYF.

This rearrangement joins TRBV5-5 to TRBJ2-7; D ambiguous. Germline loops: CDR1 SGHKS, CDR2 YYEKEE (reference sequence). The V end was cut by 0 bases, the J end by 6 bases, with 16 bases between. The CDR3 loop spans 15 amino acids. CDR3 bases: TGTGCCAGCAGCTTGGCCGTGAGCCGCGCGAGCGAGCAGTACTTC. It yields the protein CASSLAVSRASEQYF.

V is TRBV5-6 and J is TRBJ2-7; 8 nucleotides match TRBD2. In germline, CDR1 is SGHDT, CDR2 YYEEEE. This CDR3 has 17 amino acids. Trimming at V came to 0 bases and at J to 2 bases, leaving 10 bases not matched to a gene. The CDR3 region has the DNA TGTGCCAGCAGCTTGGCTGCTAGCGGGTTGAAGACCTACGAGCAGTACTTC. Protein: CASSLAASGLKTYEQYF.

V gene TRBV4-1 combines with J gene TRBJ2-5; D possibly corresponds to TRBD1 (5 bases). CDR3 length equals 14 residues. V was trimmed by 4 bases and J by 1 base, leaving 10 bases between them. CDR1 and CDR2 (germline): MGHRA, YSYEKL. Written as DNA, the CDR3 is TGCGCCAGCAGCCCCCGGACACCCCAAGAGACCCAGTACTTC. It codes for CASSPRTPQETQYF.

In its sample, this clone was seen a few times. The V gene is TRBV7-2, the J gene TRBJ1-2, with D hard to call. The V gene lost 1 base and the J gene lost 0 bases, with 15 bases spanning the gap. The CDR3 runs 17 residues. CDR1 and CDR2 (germline): SGHTA, FQGNSA. The chain's CDR3 is CASSLVFGLIANYGYTF. In DNA form, the CDR3 reads TGTGCCAGCAGCTTAGTTTTTGGCCTGATAGCTAACTATGGCTACACCTTC.

The chain has TRBV7-9 and TRBJ1-2; TRBD1 matches 11 bases. V shed 5 bases and J 4 bases; nucleotides not matched to a gene: 12. From germline, CDR1 is SEHNR and CDR2 FQNEAQ (reference sequence). The CDR3 is 17 residues long. The CDR3 loop is CASSPWPGQGVSYGYTF. CDR3 nucleotides: TGTGCCAGCAGCCCGTGGCCGGGACAGGGGGTTTCCTATGGCTACACCTTC.

J is TRBJ1-5 and V is TRBV27, with 9 bases fitting TRBD1. The CDR3 is made up of 15 amino acids. Germline V CDR1 and CDR2: MNHEY, SMNVEV (reference sequence). J lost 6 bases, V lost 4 bases, and 7 bases had no gene match. This CDR3 is CASSSGTGTGQPQHF. Written as DNA, the CDR3 is TGTGCCAGCAGTTCCGGGACAGGGACAGGTCAGCCCCAGCATTTT.

The chain employs TRBV7-3 and TRBJ2-2, with 8 bases matching TRBD2. This CDR3 region has 14 residues. V dropped 3 bases and J dropped 7; count of bases not matched to a gene: 4. The germline V gene encodes CDR1 SGHTA and CDR2 FQGTGA. The DNA for the CDR3 is TGTGCCAGCAGCTTGTTAGCGGGGAGCGGGGAGCTGTTTTTT. Amino acids: CASSLLAGSGELFF.

Here the CDR3 reads CASSPRTEDYGYTF. CDR3 coding DNA: TGCGCCAGCAGCCCCAGGACAGAGGACTATGGCTACACCTTC. The chain has TRBV5-1 and TRBJ1-2, with D tentatively TRBD1 (6 bases). Trimming pared 4 bases from V and 3 bases from J, leaving 13 bases between. The CDR3 is 14 amino acids. The germline CDR1 and CDR2 sequences are SGHRS and YFSETQ.

The chain is built from TRBV7-9 and TRBJ2-5; 16 positions match TRBD2. CDR3 size: 17 residues. Germline V lookup: CDR1 SEHNR, CDR2 FQNEAQ (reference sequence). The trim removed 4 bases at V and 5 bases at J, leaving 7 bases unmatched. The CDR3 is CASSWGLAGGPGETQYF. CDR3 in DNA: TGTGCCAGCAGCTGGGGACTAGCGGGAGGGCCGGGGGAGACCCAGTACTTC.

The chain recombines TRBV4-3 with TRBJ2-3, with a possible D match to TRBD2 (7 bases). Germline CDR1 LGHNA, CDR2 YSLEER. The V and J ends lost 2 bases and 3 bases respectively, with 12 bases between them. The CDR3 length is 15 residues. CDR3: CASSQWGRGTDTQYF. As DNA, the CDR3 is TGCGCCAGCAGCCAATGGGGGAGGGGGACAGATACGCAGTATTTT.